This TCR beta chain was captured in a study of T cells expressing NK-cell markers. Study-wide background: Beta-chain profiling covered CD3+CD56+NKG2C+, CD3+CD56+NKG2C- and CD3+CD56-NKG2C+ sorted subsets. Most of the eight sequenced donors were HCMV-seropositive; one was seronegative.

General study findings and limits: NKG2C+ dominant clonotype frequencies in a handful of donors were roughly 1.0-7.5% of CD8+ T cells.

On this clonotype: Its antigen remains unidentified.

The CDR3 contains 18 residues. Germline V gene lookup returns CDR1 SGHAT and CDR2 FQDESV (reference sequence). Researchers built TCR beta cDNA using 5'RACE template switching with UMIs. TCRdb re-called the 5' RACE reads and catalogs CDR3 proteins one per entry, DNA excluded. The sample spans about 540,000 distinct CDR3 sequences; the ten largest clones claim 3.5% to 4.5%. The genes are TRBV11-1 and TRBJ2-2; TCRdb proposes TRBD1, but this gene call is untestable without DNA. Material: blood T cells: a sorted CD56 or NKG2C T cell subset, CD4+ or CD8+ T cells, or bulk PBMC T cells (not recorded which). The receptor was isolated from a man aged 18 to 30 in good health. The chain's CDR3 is CASSKPGQGAPVTGELFF.